These 25 T cell receptor beta chains were sequenced from one sample in a study of T cells in Graves' hyperthyroidism and ophthalmopathy. Using RNA transcripts as the source, TCR beta CDR3 regions were amplified. Initially, a first-round RT-PCR of the TCR CDR3 employed the HTBI primer set. Via MiXCR, TCRdb re-called the multiplex PCR reads, giving one row per CDR3 protein. Of around 280,000 distinct CDR3 sequences listed, approximately 14% were seen once; the top ten hold roughly 8.2%. The material sequenced was blood. Receptors were obtained from a woman aged 40 to 50 with Graves' hyperthyroidism.

V is TRBV28 and J is TRBJ2-7, with D perhaps assigned TRBD1 or TRBD2 (6 bases each). The V gene lost 4 bases and the J gene lost 3 bases, with 16 bases spanning the gap. The CDR3 is 15 amino acids. Germline CDR1 MDHEN, CDR2 SYDVKM. CDR3 sequence (DNA): TGTGCCAGCAGTTATTACGGGGGACAAAACTACGAGCAGTACTTC. As protein: CASSYYGGQNYEQYF.

This clonotype was seen many times. This chain links TRBV20-1 with TRBJ2-5; 9 bases agree with TRBD2. CDR1 DFQATT and CDR2 SNEGSKA come from the germline V gene (reference sequence). CDR3 length: 15 amino acids. Germline trimming cut 3 bases from V and 5 bases from J; bases unmatched to any gene: 10. DNA for the CDR3: TGCAGTGCTAGTTCTTCGGCGGGGGGGCGGGAGACCCAGTACTTC. This translates into CSASSSAGGRETQYF.

This clonotype was seen at least ten times. CDR3 sequence (DNA): TGTGCCAGCAGTCCCTCCGTTGGCTACACCTTC. Translation gives CASSPSVGYTF. V gene TRBV6-1 combines with J gene TRBJ1-2; D gene ambiguous. The V end was cut by 5 bases, the J end by 7 bases, with 8 bases between. There are 11 residues in the CDR3. Germline CDR1 MNHNS, CDR2 SASEGT.

This clonotype was detected only a few times. This rearrangement joins TRBV7-9 to TRBJ2-1, with 9 bases fitting TRBD2. V was clipped by 3 bases and J by 6 bases; unmatched bases: 12. This CDR3 is built from 17 residues. Per germline, CDR1 SEHNR and CDR2 FQNEAQ (reference sequence). The CDR3 region is CASSLGREGPNSNEQFF. The CDR3 DNA is TGTGCCAGCAGCTTGGGGCGGGAGGGACCTAACAGCAATGAGCAGTTCTTC.

This chain joins TRBV4-2 and TRBJ2-2; 8 bases line up with TRBD2. Trimming at V came to 1 base and at J to 6 bases, leaving 4 bases not matched to a gene. This CDR3 region has 15 residues. Germline CDR1 reads LGHNA; CDR2 reads YNFKEQ. The CDR3 DNA sequence: TGTGCCAGCAGCCAAGGAAGCGGGAGTCCCGGGGAGCTGTTTTTT. It codes for CASSQGSGSPGELFF.

This clonotype was seen at least ten times. The chain is built from TRBV12-3 or TRBV12-4 and TRBJ2-2; D is ambiguous. Trimming took 2 bases from V and 1 from J, leaving 20 bases between them. The CDR3 consists of 19 residues. CDR3 nucleotides: TGTGCCAGCAGTTTATCGATCGGTTCCGGTCTAAAGAACACCGGGGAGCTGTTTTTT. It encodes CASSLSIGSGLKNTGELFF.

The table lists this clonotype with many counts. The rearrangement joins TRBV7-2 to TRBJ2-2, with D perhaps given as TRBD1 or TRBD2 (5 bases each). The CDR3 extends over 15 amino acids. Trimming cost V 2 bases and J 4 bases, with 11 bases left between them. Germline CDR1 is SGHTA and CDR2 is FQGNSA. The CDR3 region is CASSLQGRGTGELFF. CDR3 DNA: TGTGCCAGCAGCTTACAGGGTCGGGGCACCGGGGAGCTGTTTTTT.

The chain links TRBV9 to TRBJ1-4; 8 positions match TRBD1. This CDR3 is built from 19 residues. Per germline, CDR1 SGDLS and CDR2 YYNGEE. J lost 3 bases, V lost 3 bases, and 16 bases had no gene match. The CDR3 bases are TGTGCCAGCAGCGCCTCCCTCCGACAGGGGACTTCGTCTAATGAAAAACTGTTTTTT. As protein: CASSASLRQGTSSNEKLFF.

This clonotype was recorded many times. This chain connects TRBV6-2 or TRBV6-3 to TRBJ2-5, with D possibly being TRBD1 (5 bases). Trimming took off 2 bases at V and 4 bases at J, with 14 bases between the two ends. Germline V gene data show CDR1 as MNHEY and CDR2 as SVGEGT. The CDR3 length is 15 residues. This chain's CDR3 is CASSYGAWRLETQYF. In nucleotides, the CDR3 is TGTGCCAGCAGTTACGGGGCGTGGAGACTAGAGACCCAGTACTTC.

In this sample, this clonotype turned up many times. This CDR3 is CATSDPQDVEQYF. The DNA of the CDR3 is TGTGCCACCAGTGATCCCCAGGACGTCGAGCAGTACTTC. The chain is built from TRBV24-1 and TRBJ2-7; D is undetermined. CDR3 length: 13 amino acids. The V gene's germline CDR1 is KGHDR and CDR2 SFDVKD. Trimming cost V 3 bases and J 6 bases, with 11 bases left between them.

The genes are TRBV29-1 and TRBJ2-3; a possible D gene is TRBD1 (5 bases). This CDR3 is 12 amino acids long. Germline V gene data show CDR1 as SQVTM and CDR2 as ANQGSEA. V was clipped by 7 bases and J by 3 bases, with 11 bases between them. The CDR3 reads CSAMSGTDTQYF. The CDR3 region has the DNA TGCAGCGCAATGTCAGGGACAGATACGCAGTATTTT.

This clonotype has ten or more counts. This sequence joins TRBV27 and TRBJ2-7; 9 bases are a match to TRBD2. The CDR3 extends over 15 amino acids. J gave up 2 bases and V 6 bases, and 8 bases lay outside the gene matches. From germline, CDR1 is MNHEY and CDR2 SMNVEV (reference sequence). CDR3 protein: CASRKSSGATYEQYF. The CDR3 DNA reads as TGTGCCAGCAGAAAATCTAGCGGGGCGACCTACGAGCAGTACTTC.

This clonotype has ten or more counts. This chain connects TRBV7-9 to TRBJ2-1; D call uncertain. V gave up 2 bases and J gave up 8 bases, with 10 bases separating them. Germline CDR1 SEHNR, CDR2 FQNEAQ (reference sequence). This CDR3 contains 13 residues. As DNA, the CDR3 is TGTGCCAGCAGCTTAAACGGTGCAGATGAGCAGTTCTTC. It yields the protein CASSLNGADEQFF.

The chain recombines TRBV24-1 with TRBJ2-1, with 8 bases fitting TRBD1. After removal of 0 bases from V and 9 bases from J, the junction contained 6 bases not matched to a gene. Germline V gene sequence: CDR1 KGHDR, CDR2 SFDVKD. There are 15 residues in the CDR3. This chain's CDR3 is CATSDLLSGGSEQFF. The CDR3 coding sequence is TGTGCCACCAGTGATTTGTTGTCAGGGGGCAGTGAGCAGTTCTTC.

This clonotype showed up many times. The genes are TRBV2 and TRBJ1-4; 7 nucleotides align to TRBD1. Per germline, CDR1 SNHLY and CDR2 FYNNEI. This CDR3 is 15 amino acids long. V lost 7 bases and J lost 3; bases outside the gene matches: 8. The CDR3 here is CASTRDRASNEKLFF. The CDR3 DNA reads TGTGCCAGCACCCGCGACAGGGCCTCTAATGAAAAACTGTTTTTT.

The sample holds many counts of this clonotype. The chain joins TRBV25-1 to TRBJ2-7, with unresolved D. The CDR3 totals 14 residues. V was shortened by 1 base and J by 2 bases, with 9 bases between the two germline ends. CDR1 is MGHDK, CDR2 SYGVNS, per germline. The CDR3 coding sequence is TGTGCCAGCAGTGAATCTGGCGGCGCCTACGAGCAGTACTTC. Its translation is CASSESGGAYEQYF.

The J gene is TRBJ2-7, the V gene TRBV2; D perhaps matches TRBD2 (5 bases). This CDR3 contains 17 residues. Germline V lookup: CDR1 SNHLY, CDR2 FYNNEI. Trimming left V 2 bases short and J 2 bases short, with 19 bases between. The CDR3 DNA reads TGTGCCAGCAGTGAATTAAACCCGCGGGTCGCAACCTACGAGCAGTACTTC. It encodes CASSELNPRVATYEQYF. Full variable domain (rest looked up from reference TRBV2 and TRBJ2-7): EPEVTQTPSHQVTQMGQEVILRCVPISNHLYFYWYRQILGQKVEFLVSFYNNEISEKSEIFDDQFSVERPDGSNFTLKIRSTKLEDSAMYFCASSELNPRVATYEQYFGPGTRLTVT.

This clonotype came up many times. The chain links TRBV6-1 to TRBJ1-2, with TRBD1 identical over 9 bases. Germline V gene data show CDR1 as MNHNS and CDR2 as SASEGT. V gave up 6 bases and J gave up 8 bases; unmatched junction bases: 4. The CDR3 runs to 12 residues. Here the CDR3 DNA reads TGTGCCAGCAGGCCGACAGGGGGAGGCTACACCTTC. This sequence encodes CASRPTGGGYTF.

The V gene is TRBV29-1, the J gene TRBJ1-2; no definite D call. Between the trimmed V and J ends, which lost 4 bases and 5 bases, there was a span of 5 bases. The germline CDR1 and CDR2 sequences are SQVTM and ANQGSEA. This CDR3 has 10 residues. As DNA, the CDR3 is TGCAGCGTTGCTTATTATGGCTACACCTTC. It encodes CSVAYYGYTF.

This clonotype has at least ten counts. CDR3 coding DNA: TGTGCCAGCAGCTTAAACGGGCTAGGAGAGACCCAGTACTTC. Translating it yields CASSLNGLGETQYF. The V gene is TRBV7-2, the J gene TRBJ2-5; D call uncertain. The CDR3 contains 14 residues. Deletions cut 2 bases from V and 4 bases from J, with 11 bases between. Germline V lookup: CDR1 SGHTA, CDR2 FQGNSA.

This clonotype was counted ten times or more. The chain employs TRBV5-8 and TRBJ1-5, with D maybe TRBD1 (5 bases). Per germline, CDR1 SGHTS and CDR2 YDEGEE. The CDR3 runs to 15 residues. Trimming left V 0 bases short and J 2 bases short, with 9 bases between. CDR3 loop: CASSLGDRGNQPQHF. The CDR3 nucleotides read TGTGCCAGCAGCTTGGGGGACCGAGGCAATCAGCCCCAGCATTTT.

This clonotype came up many times. J is TRBJ1-1 and V is TRBV6-1, with 8 nucleotides matching TRBD1. The CDR3 has 14 amino acids. Trimming removed 3 bases from V and 8 bases from J; junction bases left unmatched: 8. The V gene's germline CDR1 is MNHNS and CDR2 SASEGT. The chain's CDR3 is CASSEPNRGNEAFF. The CDR3 DNA reads as TGTGCCAGCAGTGAGCCCAACAGGGGGAACGAAGCTTTCTTT.

This clonotype has more than one count but fewer than ten. The DNA of the CDR3 is TGTGCCAGCAGCTCCCTGATCGGAAACACCATATATTTT. Protein: CASSSLIGNTIYF. V gene TRBV7-9 combines with J gene TRBJ1-3; unclear D gene. This CDR3 is built from 13 residues. Germline V gene lookup returns CDR1 SEHNR and CDR2 FQNEAQ (reference sequence). Trimming took off 4 bases at V and 4 bases at J, with 8 bases between the two ends.

This clonotype appeared many times. The rearrangement links TRBV3-1 to TRBJ2-2, with TRBD2 as a possible D gene (5 bases). Germline V CDR1 and CDR2: LGHDT, YNNKEL (reference sequence). V dropped 1 base and J dropped 10 bases, with 22 bases sitting between them. CDR3 size: 17 residues. This CDR3 reads CASSQVGLRTEAAELFF. CDR3 DNA: TGTGCCAGCAGCCAAGTTGGGCTGAGGACGGAAGCGGCGGAGCTGTTTTTT.

This clonotype has a handful of counts. The gene calls are TRBV5-4 and TRBJ1-2; no definite D call. This CDR3 spans 14 amino acids. With 4 bases removed from V and 4 bases from J, the gap between germline ends came to 14 bases. CDR1 is SGHNT and CDR2 is YYREEE in the germline V gene (reference sequence). The CDR3 region is CASSTSGVSYGYTF. CDR3 coding DNA: TGTGCCAGCAGCACCTCCGGGGTCAGCTATGGCTACACCTTC.